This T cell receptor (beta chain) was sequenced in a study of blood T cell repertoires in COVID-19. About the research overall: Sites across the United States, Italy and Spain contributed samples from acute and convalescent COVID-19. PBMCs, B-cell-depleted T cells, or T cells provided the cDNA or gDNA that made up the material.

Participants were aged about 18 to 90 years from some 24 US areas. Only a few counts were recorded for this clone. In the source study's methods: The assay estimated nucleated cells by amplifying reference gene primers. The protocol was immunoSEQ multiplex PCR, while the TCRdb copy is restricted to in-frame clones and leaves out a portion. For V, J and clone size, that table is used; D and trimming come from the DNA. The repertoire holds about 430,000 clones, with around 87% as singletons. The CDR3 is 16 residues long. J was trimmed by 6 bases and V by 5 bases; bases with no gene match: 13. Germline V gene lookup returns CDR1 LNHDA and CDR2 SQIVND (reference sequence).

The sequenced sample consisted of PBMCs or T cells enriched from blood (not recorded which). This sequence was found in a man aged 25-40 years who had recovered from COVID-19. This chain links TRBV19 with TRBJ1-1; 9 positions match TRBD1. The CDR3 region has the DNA TGTGCCAGTAGTTCTTCGACCGGGACAGGGAGACCTGAAGCTTTCTTT. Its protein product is CASSSSTGTGRPEAFF.